This T cell receptor beta chain is from a study of T cells after yellow fever vaccination (dated by TCRdb to between 2018 and 2021). Study-wide context: The SMART-Seq v4 Ultra Low Input RNA kit was used to prepare libraries from fractions with low cell numbers. To track T-cell clones before and after primary and booster YFV17D yellow fever vaccination, bulk TCR alpha and beta repertoires were sequenced longitudinally. Blood samples were taken at several timepoints before and after primary and secondary immunization, and bulk PBMC replicates and cell subsets were isolated. Two healthy male donors, one aged 18 to 29 and one aged 30 to 40 years, made up the cohort. General conclusions and limits of the study: Because only a couple of donors were included in the study, the extent to which the findings can be generalized is limited. The secondary T-cell response was found to be weaker but faster than the primary response, with a peak reached on day 5 rather than on day 15. Computational filtering was required because FACS-sorted repertoires could contain abundant contaminating clonotypes from the bulk population. After the booster, most clones that had expanded after primary vaccination were detected again (nearly 98% of CD4 and more than 85% of CD8), suggesting broad maintenance of memory. A small share of clonotypes was detected in both CD4 and CD8 compartments, with the overlap likely arising from convergent recombination.

TCR cDNA was synthesized by 5'RACE template switching, through which a universal primer site and unique molecular identifiers were introduced. Priming of cDNA synthesis was performed from both the TCR alpha and TCR beta constant segments. Library amplification used two PCR steps, and the second PCR step added sample barcodes and sequencing adapters. Sequencing of libraries was performed on Illumina HiSeq 2500 (2x100 bp) or NovaSeq (2x150 bp). Processing in the source paper ran as follows. MIGEC handled demultiplexing of reads and collapsing into UMI consensus sequences, while MiXCR performed V(D)J alignment. Using edgeR on replicate PBMC samples, clonotypes were called vaccine-responding if FDR was below 0.01 and the log2 fold change was above 5 up to day 15. Each bulk clonotype was labeled CD4 or CD8 based on which sequenced repertoire, CD4 or CD8, contained the clonotype at higher abundance. In TCRdb, the public reads were trimmed at Q25 with fastp and aligned with MiXCR, with productive beta chains retained. A single entry per CDR3 protein holds the most common genes and DNA from its merged rows. The V and J calls here are based on TCRdb, not the publication. A total of 300,000 to 400,000 distinct CDR3 sequences appear in this sample, 8.1% of them only once. 17% of the sample is in the top ten clones.

A note on this clonotype: What this receptor recognizes is not known. The missing conserved phenylalanine or tryptophan at the end of this CDR3 makes a read error likely.

In the paper's terms, the treatment or condition label means: live attenuated yellow fever vaccine strain. Two biological replicates of bulk PBMCs were collected at each blood-draw timepoint. A standard Ficoll-Paque protocol was used to isolate PBMCs from peripheral blood. TriZol was used to extract RNA from bulk PBMCs, from CD4 and CD8 fractions, and from dextramer-positive and dextramer-negative fractions. This TCR was recovered from a man aged 18 to 30 who received the YFV17D yellow fever vaccine. The input for sequencing was PBMCs, taken approximately 40 days after the first yellow fever vaccination.

The sequenced DNA: TGTGCCAGCTCACCAGGACAGGGGAGTGCAGAGACCCAGTACTTG. It codes for CASSPGQGSAETQYL. The rearrangement combines TRBV18 with TRBJ2-5; 9 junctional bases match TRBD1. Based on the germline V gene, the CDR1 and CDR2 sequences are KGHSH and LQKENI. From its first to its last residue, the CDR3 has 15 amino acids. Only the CDR3 portion is preserved as DNA: 45 bases, with reading frame beginning at the first base. The germline V and J ends show losses of 2 bases and 4 bases respectively, and no gene match explains 5 bases of the junction.